This T cell receptor (beta chain) was obtained from a study of blood T cell repertoires in COVID-19 (TCRdb year 2020). Regarding the complete study: The collaborator samples originated in the United States, Italy and Spain and spanned the acute and convalescent phases of COVID-19. The prospective study material was composed of cDNA or gDNA derived from T cells, B-cell-depleted T cells, or PBMCs. The dataset comprised deeply sampled blood TCRbeta repertoires from subjects exposed to, actively infected with, or recovered from COVID-19. The repertoires were released in a freely available public database intended as a resource for research on the immune response to SARS-CoV-2. Samples came from the ongoing ImmuneRACE study (first 160 participants) plus 1,254 subjects from 6 global collaborators. Nearly every sample came with metadata listing a de-identified subject ID, COVID-19 status, age in years and sex. Where HLA class I and class II types were available, the types were taken from metadata supplied by the sample provider, not from assay-based typing.

The immunoSEQ Assay, a bias-controlled multiplex PCR, was used to amplify TCRbeta CDR3 regions from genomic DNA. In the paper's pipeline: The number of nucleated cells in each sample was estimated by amplification of reference gene primers within the assay. To quantify the absolute abundance of each unique TCRbeta CDR3 rearrangement, sequence reads were collapsed and filtered. For each sample, productive Simpson clonality was calculated by taking the square root of Simpson's diversity index across productive rearrangements. TCRdb's version of the immuneACCESS table is confined to in-frame rearrangements and falls short of the full clone set. An unresolved V gene accounts for under half of the shortfall where checked; the remainder is of unknown origin. The DNA gave D and trimming, while V, J and clone size come from that table. The sample contains fewer than 300,000 clones, 75% to 90% of them found a single time. The ten most abundant clones make up 2% to 3% of the sample.

Of note for this clone: The antigen it recognizes is unknown. No base quality information exists; no much larger clone differs at one position.

Here is what the overall study found, with its caveats: Clinical and demographic metadata were provided uncurated, with the amount varying by source and participant.

Via the germline V gene (reference sequence), CDR1 is LGHDT and CDR2 YNNKEL. The CDR3 covers 15 residues, taking in both the cysteine and the phenylalanine. This entry keeps only the CDR3 DNA: 45 bases, framed from base 1. V lost 0 bases and J lost 3 bases; the stretch between them is 11 bases long. Participants in the prospective study were enrolled through a virtual design, were aged roughly 18 to 100 years, and lived in roughly 24 United States geographic areas. To assign participants to cohorts, the prospective study relied on clinical history that participants themselves reported in a screening survey and a study questionnaire. ImmuneRACE Cohort 3 recovered participants were defined by two consecutive negative NP/OP PCR tests, healthcare professional clearance, or symptom resolution. In the prospective study, whole blood, serum and a nasopharyngeal or oropharyngeal swab were collected from each participant by mobile phlebotomists. Additional blood draws and questionnaires over an approximately 2-month period could optionally be provided by prospective study participants. Before DNA extraction, prospective study blood samples were shipped either frozen or at room temperature.

Here the chain combines TRBV3-1 (or the pseudogene TRBV3-2) and TRBJ1-2, with the D segment identity uncertain. This sequence was found in a woman aged 50 to 60 who had recovered from COVID-19. The sample consisted of PBMCs or T cells enriched from blood (not recorded which). The CDR3 amino acid sequence is: CASSQDVGQYYGYTF. The sequenced DNA is TGTGCCAGCAGCCAAGATGTGGGCCAGTACTATGGCTACACCTTC.